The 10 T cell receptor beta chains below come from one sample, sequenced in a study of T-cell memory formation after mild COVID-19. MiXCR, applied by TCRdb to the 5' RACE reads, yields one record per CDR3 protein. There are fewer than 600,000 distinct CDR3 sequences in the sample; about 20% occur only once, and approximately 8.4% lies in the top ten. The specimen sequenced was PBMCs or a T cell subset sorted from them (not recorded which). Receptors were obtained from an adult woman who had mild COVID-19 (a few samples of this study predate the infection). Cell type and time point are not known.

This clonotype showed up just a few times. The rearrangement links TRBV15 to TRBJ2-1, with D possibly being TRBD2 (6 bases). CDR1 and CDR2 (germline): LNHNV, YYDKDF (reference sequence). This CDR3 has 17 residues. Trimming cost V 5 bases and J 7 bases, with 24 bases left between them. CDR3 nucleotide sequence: TGTGCCACCAGCCCTACGGACTACAGCGGTCGAACGAATGAGCAGTTCTTC. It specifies CATSPTDYSGRTNEQFF. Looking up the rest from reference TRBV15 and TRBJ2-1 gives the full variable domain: DAMVIQNPRYQVTQFGKPVTLSCSQTLNHNVMYWYQQKSSQAPKLLFHYYDKDFNNEADTPDNFQSRRPNTSFCFLDIRSPGLGDTAMYLCATSPTDYSGRTNEQFFGPGTRLTVL.

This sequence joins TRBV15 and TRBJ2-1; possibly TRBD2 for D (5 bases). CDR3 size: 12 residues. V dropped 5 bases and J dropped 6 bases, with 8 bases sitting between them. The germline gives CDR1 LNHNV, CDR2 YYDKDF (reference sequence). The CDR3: CATSSGGNEQFF. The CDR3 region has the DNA TGTGCCACCAGCTCTGGAGGCAATGAGCAGTTCTTC.

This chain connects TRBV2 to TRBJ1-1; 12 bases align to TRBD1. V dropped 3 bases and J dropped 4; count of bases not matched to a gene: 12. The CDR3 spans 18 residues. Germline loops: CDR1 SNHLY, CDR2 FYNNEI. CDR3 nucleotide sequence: TGTGCCAGCAGTGATCCCCGGGACAGGGGGCAAGTTGGCACTGAAGCTTTCTTT. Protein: CASSDPRDRGQVGTEAFF.

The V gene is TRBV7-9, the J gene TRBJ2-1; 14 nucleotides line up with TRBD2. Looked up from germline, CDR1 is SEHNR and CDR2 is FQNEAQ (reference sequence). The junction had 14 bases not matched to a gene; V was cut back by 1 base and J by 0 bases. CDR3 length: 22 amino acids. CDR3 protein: CASSLVTALGLAGESSYNEQFF. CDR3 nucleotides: TGTGCCAGCAGCTTAGTAACCGCTTTGGGACTAGCGGGAGAGAGCTCCTACAATGAGCAGTTCTTC.

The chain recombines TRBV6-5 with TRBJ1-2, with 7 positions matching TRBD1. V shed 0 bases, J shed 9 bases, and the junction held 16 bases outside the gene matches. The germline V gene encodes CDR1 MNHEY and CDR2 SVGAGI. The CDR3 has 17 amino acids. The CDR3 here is CASSYSDLQTGSLRYTF. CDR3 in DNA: TGTGCCAGCAGTTACTCGGACCTCCAGACAGGGAGTCTGCGCTACACCTTC.

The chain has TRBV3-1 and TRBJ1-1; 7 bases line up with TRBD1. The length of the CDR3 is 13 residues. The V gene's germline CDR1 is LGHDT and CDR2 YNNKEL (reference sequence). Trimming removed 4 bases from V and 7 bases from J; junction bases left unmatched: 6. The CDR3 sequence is CASSPGQTLEAFF. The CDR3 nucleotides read TGTGCCAGCAGCCCGGGACAGACCCTTGAAGCTTTCTTT.

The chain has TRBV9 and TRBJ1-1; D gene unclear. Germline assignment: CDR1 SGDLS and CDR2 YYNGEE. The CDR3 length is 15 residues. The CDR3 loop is CASGGSTITNTEAFF. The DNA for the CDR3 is TGTGCATCAGGAGGGTCTACAATCACTAACACTGAAGCTTTCTTT.

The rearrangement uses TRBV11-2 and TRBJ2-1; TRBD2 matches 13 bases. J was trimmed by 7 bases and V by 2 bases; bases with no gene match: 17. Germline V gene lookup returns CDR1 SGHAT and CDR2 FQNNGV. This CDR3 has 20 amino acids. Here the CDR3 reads CASSLMSGRVTSGGGNEQFF. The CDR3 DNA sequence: TGTGCCAGCAGCTTAATGAGTGGTAGGGTAACTAGCGGGGGGGGAAATGAGCAGTTCTTC.

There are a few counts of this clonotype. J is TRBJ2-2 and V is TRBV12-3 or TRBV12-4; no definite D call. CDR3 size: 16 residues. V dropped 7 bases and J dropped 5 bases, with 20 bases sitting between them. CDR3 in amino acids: CASTLRGEAGTGELFF. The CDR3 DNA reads TGTGCCAGCACCCTTAGAGGAGAGGCTGGGACCGGGGAGCTGTTTTTT.

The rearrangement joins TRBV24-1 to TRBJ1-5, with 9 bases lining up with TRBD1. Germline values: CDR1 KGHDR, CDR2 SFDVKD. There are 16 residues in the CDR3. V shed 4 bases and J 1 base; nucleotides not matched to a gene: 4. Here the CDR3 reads CATSESDRGSNQPQHF. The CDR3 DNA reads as TGTGCCACCAGTGAGTCCGACAGGGGGAGCAATCAGCCCCAGCATTTT.